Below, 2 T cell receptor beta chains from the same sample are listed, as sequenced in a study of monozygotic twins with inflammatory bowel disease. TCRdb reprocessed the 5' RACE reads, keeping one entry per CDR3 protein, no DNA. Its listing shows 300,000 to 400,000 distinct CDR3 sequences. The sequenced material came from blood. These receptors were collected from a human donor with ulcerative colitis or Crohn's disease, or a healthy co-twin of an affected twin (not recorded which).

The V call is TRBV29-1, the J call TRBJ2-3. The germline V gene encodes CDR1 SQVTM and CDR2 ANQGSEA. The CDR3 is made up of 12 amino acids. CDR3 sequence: CSVEKATDTQYF.

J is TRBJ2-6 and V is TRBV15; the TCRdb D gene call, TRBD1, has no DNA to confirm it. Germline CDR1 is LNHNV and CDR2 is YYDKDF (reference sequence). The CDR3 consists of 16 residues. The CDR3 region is CATSRRGGSGANVLTF.